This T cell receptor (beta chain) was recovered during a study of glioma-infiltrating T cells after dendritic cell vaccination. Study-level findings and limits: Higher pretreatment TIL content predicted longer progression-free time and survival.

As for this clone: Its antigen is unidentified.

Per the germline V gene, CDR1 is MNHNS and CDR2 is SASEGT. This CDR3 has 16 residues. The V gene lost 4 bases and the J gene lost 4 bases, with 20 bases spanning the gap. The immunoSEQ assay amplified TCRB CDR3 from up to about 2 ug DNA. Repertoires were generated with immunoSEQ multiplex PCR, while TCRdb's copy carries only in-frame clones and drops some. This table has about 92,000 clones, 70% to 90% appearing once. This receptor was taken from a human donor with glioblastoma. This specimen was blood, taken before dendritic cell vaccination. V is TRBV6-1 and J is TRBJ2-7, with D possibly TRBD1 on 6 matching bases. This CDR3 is CASSVGHRTTTYEQYF. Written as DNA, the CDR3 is TGTGCCAGCAGTGTGGGACATCGAACCACCACATACGAGCAGTACTTC.